The 9 T cell receptor beta chains reported below all come from one sample, sequenced in a study of T cells after yellow fever vaccination. TCRdb recomputed calls from the 5' RACE reads with MiXCR, one row per CDR3 protein. In the table there are around 310,000 distinct CDR3 sequences, about 3.5% of which are singletons. The specimen comprised PBMCs, sampled on the day of the yellow fever booster vaccination. The receptor source for this set is a man aged 18 to 30 who received the YFV17D yellow fever vaccine.

This clonotype came up a few times. The CDR3 bases are TGTGCCAGCAGCCCCTCGGGACTCAGCAGCTCTGGAAACACCATATATTTT. Protein: CASSPSGLSSSGNTIYF. This chain uses TRBV7-6 with TRBJ1-3; a possible D gene is TRBD1 (5 bases). Germline V gives CDR1 SGHVS, CDR2 FNYEAQ. The CDR3 spans 17 residues. The V and J ends lost 5 bases and 0 bases respectively, with 17 bases between them.

A few counts support this clonotype. Written as DNA, the CDR3 is TGCGCCAGCAGCCATCGACAGGGAGCCTACGAGCAGTACTTC. This sequence encodes CASSHRQGAYEQYF. This chain joins TRBV5-1 and TRBJ2-7; 7 bases are a match to TRBD1. Germline CDR1 is SGHRS and CDR2 is YFSETQ. V lost 4 bases and J lost 2; bases outside the gene matches: 6. This CDR3 is built from 14 residues.

The chain links TRBV4-1 to TRBJ1-4, with a tentative D call TRBD1 (5 bases). The CDR3 loop spans 15 amino acids. Trimming left V 4 bases short and J 7 bases short, with 16 bases between. Per the germline V gene, CDR1 is MGHRA and CDR2 is YSYEKL. The CDR3 loop is CASSPTQGSGEKLFF. The CDR3 coding sequence is TGCGCCAGCAGCCCTACTCAGGGAAGTGGTGAAAAACTGTTTTTT.

This chain connects TRBV7-2 to TRBJ2-2; D perhaps matches TRBD2 (5 bases). Trimming took off 3 bases at V and 6 bases at J, with 17 bases between the two ends. This CDR3 contains 16 residues. Per the germline V gene, CDR1 is SGHTA and CDR2 is FQGNSA. The CDR3 is CASSFLSGIQPGELFF. Written as DNA, the CDR3 is TGTGCCAGCAGCTTTCTGTCCGGGATTCAACCCGGGGAGCTGTTTTTT.

This clonotype was counted between two and nine times. This chain joins TRBV29-1 and TRBJ2-2; no firm D call. CDR1 is SQVTM, CDR2 ANQGSEA, per germline. Trimming took 4 bases from V and 0 from J, leaving 3 bases between them. This CDR3 is 12 amino acids long. The CDR3 protein is CSVGSNTGELFF. CDR3 nucleotide sequence: TGCAGCGTTGGGTCGAACACCGGGGAGCTGTTTTTT.

This clonotype was counted between two and nine times. This chain uses TRBV6-1 with TRBJ2-7; D is unclear. Looked up from germline, CDR1 is MNHNS and CDR2 is SASEGT. Between the trimmed V and J ends, which lost 11 bases and 6 bases, there was a span of 20 bases. The CDR3 consists of 13 residues. The CDR3 loop is CAASISQLAEQYV. Here the CDR3 DNA reads TGTGCCGCGTCGATCTCTCAACTTGCCGAGCAGTACGTC.

Only a few counts were recorded for this clonotype. This rearrangement joins TRBV5-1 to TRBJ1-2, with D possibly TRBD1 on 6 matching bases. The CDR3 loop spans 13 amino acids. CDR1 is SGHRS and CDR2 is YFSETQ in the germline V gene. The ends were cut back, 6 bases at V and 6 bases at J, with 15 bases in the middle. The CDR3: CASTPTGANGYTF. The CDR3 coding sequence is TGCGCCAGCACCCCCACGGGGGCCAATGGCTACACCTTC.

CDR3 residues: CASKTDSSGNTIYF. The CDR3, as DNA: TGTGCCAGCAAGACGGATAGCTCTGGAAACACCATATATTTT. V usage is TRBV6-2 or TRBV6-3 and J usage is TRBJ1-3; no reliable D call. Germline loops: CDR1 MNHEY, CDR2 SVGEGT. The CDR3 has 14 residues. Trimming took 7 bases from V and 0 from J, leaving 10 bases between them.

This clonotype showed up many times. The chain is built from TRBV19 and TRBJ2-2, with D perhaps TRBD2 (6 bases). This CDR3 is built from 15 residues. Germline V CDR1 and CDR2: LNHDA, SQIVND (reference sequence). V was shortened by 4 bases and J by 0 bases, with 9 bases between the two germline ends. This CDR3 is CASSSGIANTGELFF. CDR3 nucleotides: TGTGCCAGTAGTAGCGGGATCGCGAACACCGGGGAGCTGTTTTTT.